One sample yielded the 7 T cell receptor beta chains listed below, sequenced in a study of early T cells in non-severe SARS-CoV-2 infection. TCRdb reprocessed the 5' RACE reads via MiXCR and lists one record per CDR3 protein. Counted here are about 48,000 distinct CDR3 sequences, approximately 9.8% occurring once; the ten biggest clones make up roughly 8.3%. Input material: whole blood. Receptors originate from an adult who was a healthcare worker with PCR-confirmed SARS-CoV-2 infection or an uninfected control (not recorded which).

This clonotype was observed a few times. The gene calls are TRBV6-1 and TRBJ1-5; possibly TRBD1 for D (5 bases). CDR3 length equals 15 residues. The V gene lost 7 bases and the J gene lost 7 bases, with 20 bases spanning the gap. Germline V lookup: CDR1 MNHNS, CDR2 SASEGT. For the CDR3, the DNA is TGTGCCAGCATTACGGATCTTTCCCGGGGGCAGCCCCAGCATTTT. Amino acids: CASITDLSRGQPQHF.

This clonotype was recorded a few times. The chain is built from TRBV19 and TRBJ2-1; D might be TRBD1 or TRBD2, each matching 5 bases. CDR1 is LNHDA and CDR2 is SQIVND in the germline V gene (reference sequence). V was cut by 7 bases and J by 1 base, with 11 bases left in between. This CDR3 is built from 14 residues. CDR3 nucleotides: TGTGCCAGTAAGAGGGACGGTTCCTACAATGAGCAGTTCTTC. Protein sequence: CASKRDGSYNEQFF.

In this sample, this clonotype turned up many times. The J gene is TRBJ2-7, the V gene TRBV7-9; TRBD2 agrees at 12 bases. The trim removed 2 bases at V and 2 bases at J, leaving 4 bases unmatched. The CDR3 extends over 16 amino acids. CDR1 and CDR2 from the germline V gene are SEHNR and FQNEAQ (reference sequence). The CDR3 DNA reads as TGTGCCAGCAGCTTACGGACTAGCGGGGCAACCTACGAGCAGTACTTC. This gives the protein CASSLRTSGATYEQYF.

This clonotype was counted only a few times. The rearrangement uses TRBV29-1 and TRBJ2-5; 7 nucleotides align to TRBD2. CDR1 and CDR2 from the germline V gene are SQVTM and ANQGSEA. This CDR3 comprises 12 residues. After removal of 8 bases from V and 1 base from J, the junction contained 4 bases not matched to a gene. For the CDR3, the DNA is TGCAGCTCTTCGGGGGGCCAAGAGACCCAGTACTTC. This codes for CSSSGGQETQYF. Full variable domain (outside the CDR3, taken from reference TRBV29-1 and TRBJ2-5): SAVISQKPSRDICQRGTSLTIQCQVDSQVTMMFWYRQQPGQSLTLIATANQGSEATYESGFVIDKFPISRPNLTFSTLTVSNMSPEDSSIYLCSSSGGQETQYFGPGTRLLVL.

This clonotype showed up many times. The CDR3: CASSSLGVNEQFF. The DNA of the CDR3 is TGTGCCAGCAGTTCCTTGGGGGTCAATGAGCAGTTCTTC. The rearrangement joins TRBV27 to TRBJ2-1; D may correspond to TRBD1 or TRBD2 (5 bases each). This CDR3 comprises 13 residues. Germline V gives CDR1 MNHEY, CDR2 SMNVEV (reference sequence). The V end was cut by 4 bases, the J end by 6 bases, with 10 bases between.

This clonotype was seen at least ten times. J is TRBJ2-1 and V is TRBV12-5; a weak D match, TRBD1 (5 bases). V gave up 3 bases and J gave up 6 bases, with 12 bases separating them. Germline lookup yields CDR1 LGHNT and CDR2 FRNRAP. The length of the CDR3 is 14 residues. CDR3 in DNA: TGTGCTAGTGGTTTAGGGGCTGCCCCCAATGAGCAGTTCTTC. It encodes CASGLGAAPNEQFF.

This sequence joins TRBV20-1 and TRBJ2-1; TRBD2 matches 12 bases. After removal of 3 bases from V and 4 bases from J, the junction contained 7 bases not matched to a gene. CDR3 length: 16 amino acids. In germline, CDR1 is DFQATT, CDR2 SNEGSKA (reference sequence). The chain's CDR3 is CSARKRLAGVYNEQFF. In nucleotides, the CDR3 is TGCAGTGCTAGGAAACGACTAGCGGGAGTGTACAATGAGCAGTTCTTC.